The clone carrying this T cell receptor beta chain was observed a handful of times. The same CDR3 also results from other DNA sequences found in this sample. The data were taken from a study of blood T cell repertoires in COVID-19. Sequencing used immunoSEQ multiplex PCR; TCRdb keeps in-frame clones, though not all of them. Here the sample spans around 50,000 clones, approximately 90% being singletons. Sequencing was performed on peripheral blood. The TCR sequence derives from a man in his fifties or sixties with acute or convalescent COVID-19.

CDR3 loop: CASSLGPGGYEQYF. Here the CDR3 DNA reads TGTGCCAGCAGCTTAGGGCCGGGTGGCTACGAGCAGTACTTC. The V and J genes are TRBV7-9 and TRBJ2-7; D not certain. The V gene lost 1 base and the J gene lost 3 bases, with 10 bases spanning the gap. This CDR3 contains 14 residues. Germline CDR1 reads SEHNR; CDR2 reads FQNEAQ (reference sequence).